The 13 T cell receptor beta chains presented below share a single source sample, sequenced in a study of Graves' ophthalmopathy and Graves' hyperthyroidism. As the template, RNA transcripts were used to amplify TCR beta CDR3 regions. Second-round multiplex PCR came after a first-round RT-PCR that employed HTBI primers. MiXCR was run by TCRdb on the multiplex PCR reads, yielding one entry per CDR3 protein. This sample has around 400,000 distinct CDR3 sequences, with around 17% found just once. The sample consisted of peripheral blood. The receptors were gathered from a woman between 18 and 29 years old with Graves' ophthalmopathy.

The chain recombines TRBV28 with TRBJ1-5, with D tentatively TRBD1 (5 bases). The V and J ends lost 7 bases and 3 bases respectively, with 13 bases between them. From germline, CDR1 is MDHEN and CDR2 SYDVKM. CDR3 length equals 14 residues. The CDR3 here is CASNPGGNNQPQHF. In DNA form, the CDR3 reads TGTGCCAGCAATCCGGGGGGGAACAATCAGCCCCAGCATTTT.

The table lists this clonotype with a few counts. The rearrangement joins TRBV7-2 to TRBJ1-1; 7 bases map to TRBD1. The V segment lost 3 bases and the J segment 4 bases; nucleotides outside the gene matches: 14. The CDR3 runs 17 residues. Germline V gene data show CDR1 as SGHTA and CDR2 as FQGNSA. Here the CDR3 DNA reads TGTGCCAGCAGCTTTTCGCTATCAGGGGGACGGGGCACTGAAGCTTTCTTT. It is translated as CASSFSLSGGRGTEAFF.

The sample holds many counts of this clonotype. The chain links TRBV28 to TRBJ1-2; D is undetermined. The CDR3 consists of 13 residues. Deletions cut 6 bases from V and 5 bases from J, with 13 bases between. Germline V lookup: CDR1 MDHEN, CDR2 SYDVKM. The CDR3 spells CASSPLGGYGYTF. Written as DNA, the CDR3 is TGTGCCAGCAGCCCACTGGGTGGGTATGGCTACACCTTC.

Many counts were recorded for this clonotype. The chain joins TRBV12-3 or TRBV12-4 to TRBJ1-5; D is unclear. The CDR3 length is 15 residues. Trimming cost V 4 bases and J 0 bases, with 10 bases left between them. CDR3 coding DNA: TGTGCCAGCAGTTATGGAGGCGGTAGCAATCAGCCCCAGCATTTT. Its protein is CASSYGGGSNQPQHF.

This clonotype was recorded many times. V gene TRBV6-5 combines with J gene TRBJ2-5; 7 nucleotides align to TRBD2. CDR1 and CDR2 from the germline V gene are MNHEY and SVGAGI. The CDR3 length is 14 residues. V lost 4 bases and J lost 7; bases outside the gene matches: 9. The CDR3 DNA is TGTGCCAGCAGTTCCCCGGGACTATCAGGGACCCAGTACTTC. This sequence encodes CASSSPGLSGTQYF.

This clonotype was found many times. The chain uses TRBV20-1 and TRBJ2-7; possibly TRBD2 for D (5 bases). This CDR3 comprises 13 residues. The germline V gene encodes CDR1 DFQATT and CDR2 SNEGSKA (reference sequence). Trimming cost V 4 bases and J 5 bases, with 15 bases left between them. This CDR3 reads CSANRGSIHEQYF. The CDR3 DNA sequence: TGCAGTGCTAACCGGGGTTCCATCCACGAGCAGTACTTC.

This sequence joins TRBV24-1 and TRBJ2-5; tentatively, D is TRBD1 or TRBD2 (5 bases each). Germline CDR1 KGHDR, CDR2 SFDVKD. V was trimmed by 8 bases and J by 1 base, leaving 10 bases between them. This CDR3 spans 13 amino acids. In DNA form, the CDR3 reads TGTGCCACCACAGACGGGGCCCAAGAGACCCAGTACTTC. Amino acid sequence: CATTDGAQETQYF.

This clonotype was counted ten times or more. The CDR3: CASSVDGGSNYGYTF. DNA for the CDR3: TGTGCCAGCAGCGTCGATGGCGGATCTAACTATGGCTACACCTTC. The genes are TRBV9 and TRBJ1-2, with no clear D. This CDR3 spans 15 amino acids. CDR1 is SGDLS, CDR2 YYNGEE, per germline. V was shortened by 2 bases and J by 0 bases, with 11 bases between the two germline ends.

This clonotype was seen at least ten times. V is TRBV6-5 and J is TRBJ2-7; a weak D match, TRBD2 (6 bases). CDR1 is MNHEY, CDR2 SVGAGI, per germline. V lost 1 base and J lost 7, with 11 bases in between. The CDR3 runs 13 residues. As DNA, the CDR3 is TGTGCCAGCAGTTACTTCGGGGGAGAGGAGCAGTACTTC. As protein: CASSYFGGEEQYF.

Ten or more counts support this clonotype. The junction departs from the called germline gene at one end, perhaps through a read error. V usage is TRBV5-1 and J usage is TRBJ1-1; D may be TRBD1 (6 bases). CDR1 and CDR2 from the germline V gene are SGHRS and YFSETQ. There are 13 residues in the CDR3. CDR3 residues: CASSRGENTEAFF. The CDR3 nucleotides are TGTGCCAGCAGTAGGGGGGAGAACACTGAAGCTTTCTTT.

In its sample, this clonotype was seen many times. V is TRBV3-1 and J is TRBJ1-2; D may be TRBD1 (5 bases). V lost 1 base and J lost 2, with 14 bases in between. Germline V gene sequence: CDR1 LGHDT, CDR2 YNNKEL (reference sequence). The CDR3 has 16 amino acids. The CDR3 DNA follows: TGTGCCAGCAGCCAAGGTATTTCAGGGAGCAACTATGGCTACACCTTC. Amino acids: CASSQGISGSNYGYTF.

This clonotype was picked up many times. V and J are TRBV28 and TRBJ2-5; weak D call: TRBD1 (6 bases). There are 16 residues in the CDR3. The V gene lost 4 bases and the J gene lost 0 bases, with 15 bases spanning the gap. CDR1 and CDR2 from the germline V gene are MDHEN and SYDVKM. DNA of the CDR3: TGTGCCAGCAGTTCCCCCAGGGACACGTACCAAGAGACCCAGTACTTC. It codes for CASSSPRDTYQETQYF.

The chain is built from TRBV6-5 and TRBJ1-5, with a weak D call TRBD1 (5 bases). CDR3 length equals 15 residues. Germline V gives CDR1 MNHEY, CDR2 SVGAGI. V dropped 11 bases and J dropped 9 bases, with 26 bases sitting between them. In nucleotides, the CDR3 is TGTGCCTGCCGTTTTGACAGTCGATCTGGGGTGCCCCAGCATTTT. Protein product: CACRFDSRSGVPQHF.